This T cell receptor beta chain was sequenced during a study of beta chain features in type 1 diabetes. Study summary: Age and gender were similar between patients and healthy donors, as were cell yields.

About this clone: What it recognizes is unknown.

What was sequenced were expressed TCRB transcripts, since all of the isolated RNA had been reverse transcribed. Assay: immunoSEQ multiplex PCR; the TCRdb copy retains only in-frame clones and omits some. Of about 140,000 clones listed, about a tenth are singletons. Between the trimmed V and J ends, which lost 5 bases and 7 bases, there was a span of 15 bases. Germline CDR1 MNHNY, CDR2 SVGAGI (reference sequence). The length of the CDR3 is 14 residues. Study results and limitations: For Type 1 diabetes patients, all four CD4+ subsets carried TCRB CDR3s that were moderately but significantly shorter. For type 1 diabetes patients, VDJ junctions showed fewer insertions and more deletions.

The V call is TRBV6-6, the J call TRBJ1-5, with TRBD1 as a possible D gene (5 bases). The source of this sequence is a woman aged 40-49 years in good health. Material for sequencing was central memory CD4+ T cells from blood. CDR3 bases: TGTGCCAGCAGTGAGGTAGGGGTGGTCCAGCCCCAGCATTTT. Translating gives CASSEVGVVQPQHF.